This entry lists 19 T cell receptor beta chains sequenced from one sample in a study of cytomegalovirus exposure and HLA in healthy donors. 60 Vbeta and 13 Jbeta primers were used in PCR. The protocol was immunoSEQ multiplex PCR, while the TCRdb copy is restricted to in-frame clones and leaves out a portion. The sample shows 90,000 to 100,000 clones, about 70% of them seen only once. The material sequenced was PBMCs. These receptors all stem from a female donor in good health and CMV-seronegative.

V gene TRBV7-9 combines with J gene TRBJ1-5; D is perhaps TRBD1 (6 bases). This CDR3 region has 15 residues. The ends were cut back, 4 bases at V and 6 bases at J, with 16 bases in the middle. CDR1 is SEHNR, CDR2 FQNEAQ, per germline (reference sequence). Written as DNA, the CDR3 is TGTGCCAGCAGCTCTCCGGGACACCTAGGTCAGCCCCAGCATTTT. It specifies CASSSPGHLGQPQHF.

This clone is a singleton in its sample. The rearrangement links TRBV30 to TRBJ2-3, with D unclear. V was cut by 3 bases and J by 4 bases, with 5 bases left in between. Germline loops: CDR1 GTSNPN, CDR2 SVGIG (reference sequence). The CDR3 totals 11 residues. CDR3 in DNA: TGTGCCTGGAGAGTAGCAGATACGCAGTATTTT. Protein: CAWRVADTQYF.

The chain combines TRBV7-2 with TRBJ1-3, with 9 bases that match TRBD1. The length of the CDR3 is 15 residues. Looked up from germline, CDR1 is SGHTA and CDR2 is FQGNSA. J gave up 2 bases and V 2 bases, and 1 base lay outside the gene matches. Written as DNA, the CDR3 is TGTGCCAGCAGCTTAACAGGGGGCGCTGGAAACACCATATATTTT. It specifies CASSLTGGAGNTIYF. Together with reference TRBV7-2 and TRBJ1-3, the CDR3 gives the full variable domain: GAGVSQSPSNKVTEKGKDVELRCDPISGHTALYWYRQSLGQGLEFLIYFQGNSAPDKSGLPSDRFSAERTGGSVSTLTIQRTQQEDSAVYLCASSLTGGAGNTIYFGEGSWLTVV.

The CDR3 coding sequence is TGTGCCAGCAGCTCGGGGGACGGTAAAGAGACCCAGTACTTC. Translated: CASSSGDGKETQYF. This chain uses TRBV7-9 with TRBJ2-5; possibly TRBD2 for D (6 bases). Trimming took 4 bases from V and 3 from J, leaving 12 bases between them. The CDR3 runs to 14 residues. Germline assignment: CDR1 SEHNR and CDR2 FQNEAQ (reference sequence).

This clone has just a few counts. The CDR3 region is CSARGFIVDNEQFF. CDR3 nucleotide sequence: TGCAGCGCCCGAGGGTTCATCGTAGACAATGAGCAGTTCTTC. The rearrangement links TRBV29-1 to TRBJ2-1, with D maybe TRBD2 (5 bases). V lost 7 bases and J lost 5, with 18 bases in between. The germline CDR1 and CDR2 sequences are SQVTM and ANQGSEA. The CDR3 is 14 residues long.

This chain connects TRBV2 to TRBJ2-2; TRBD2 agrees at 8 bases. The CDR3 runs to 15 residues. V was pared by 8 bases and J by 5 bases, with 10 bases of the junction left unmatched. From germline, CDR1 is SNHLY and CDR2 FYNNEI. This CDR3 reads CASHGRTSKTGELFF. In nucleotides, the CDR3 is TGTGCCAGCCACGGCCGGACTAGCAAAACCGGGGAGCTGTTTTTT.

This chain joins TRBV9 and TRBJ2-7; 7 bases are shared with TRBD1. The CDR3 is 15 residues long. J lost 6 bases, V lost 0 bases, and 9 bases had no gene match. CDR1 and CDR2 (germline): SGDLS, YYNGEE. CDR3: CASSVASQGVGEQYF. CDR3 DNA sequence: TGTGCCAGCAGCGTAGCTTCCCAGGGGGTGGGCGAGCAGTACTTC.

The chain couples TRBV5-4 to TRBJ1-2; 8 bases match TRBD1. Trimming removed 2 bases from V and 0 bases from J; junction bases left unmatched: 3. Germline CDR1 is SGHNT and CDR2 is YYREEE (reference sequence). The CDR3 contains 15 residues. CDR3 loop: CASSFGTGANYGYTF. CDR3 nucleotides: TGTGCCAGCAGCTTCGGGACAGGAGCTAACTATGGCTACACCTTC.

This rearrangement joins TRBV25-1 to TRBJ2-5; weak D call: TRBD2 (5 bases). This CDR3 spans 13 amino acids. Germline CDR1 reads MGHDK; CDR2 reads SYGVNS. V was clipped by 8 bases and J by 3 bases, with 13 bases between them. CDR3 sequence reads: CASGPLGEETQYF. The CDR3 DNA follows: TGTGCCAGCGGACCACTCGGGGAAGAGACCCAGTACTTC. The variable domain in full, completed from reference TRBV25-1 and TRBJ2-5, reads EADIYQTPRYLVIGTGKKITLECSQTMGHDKMYWYQQDPGMELHLIHYSYGVNSTEKGDLSSESTVSRIRTEHFPLTLESARPSHTSQYLCASGPLGEETQYFGPGTRLLVL.

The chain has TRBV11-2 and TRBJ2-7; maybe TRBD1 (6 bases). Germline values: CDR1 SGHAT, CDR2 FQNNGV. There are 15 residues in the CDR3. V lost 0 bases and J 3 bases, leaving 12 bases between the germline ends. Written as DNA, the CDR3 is TGTGCCAGCAGCTTAGATTTTGGACAGTTCTACGAGCAGTACTTC. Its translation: CASSLDFGQFYEQYF.

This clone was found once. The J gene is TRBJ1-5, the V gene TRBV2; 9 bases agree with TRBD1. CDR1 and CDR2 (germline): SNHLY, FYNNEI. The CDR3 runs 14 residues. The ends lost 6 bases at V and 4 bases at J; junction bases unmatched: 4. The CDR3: CASRRDRVNQPQHF. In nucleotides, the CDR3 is TGTGCCAGCAGAAGGGACAGGGTGAATCAGCCCCAGCATTTT.

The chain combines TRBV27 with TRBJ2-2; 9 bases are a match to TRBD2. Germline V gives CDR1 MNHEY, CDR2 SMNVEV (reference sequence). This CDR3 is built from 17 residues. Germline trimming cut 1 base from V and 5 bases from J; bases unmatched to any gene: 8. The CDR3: CASSLLGLAGNTGELFF. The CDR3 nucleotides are TGTGCCAGCAGTTTATTAGGCCTAGCGGGGAATACCGGGGAGCTGTTTTTT.

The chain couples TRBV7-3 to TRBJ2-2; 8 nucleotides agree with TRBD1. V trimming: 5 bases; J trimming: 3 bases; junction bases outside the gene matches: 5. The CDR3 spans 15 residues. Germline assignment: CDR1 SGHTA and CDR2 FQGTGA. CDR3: CASSLQGADTGELFF. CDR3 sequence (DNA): TGTGCCAGCAGCCTCCAGGGGGCCGACACCGGGGAGCTGTTTTTT.

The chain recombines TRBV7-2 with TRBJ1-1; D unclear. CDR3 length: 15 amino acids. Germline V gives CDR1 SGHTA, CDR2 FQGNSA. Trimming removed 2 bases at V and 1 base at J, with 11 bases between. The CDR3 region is CASSLTAGRNTEAFF. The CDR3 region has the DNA TGTGCCAGCAGCTTAACAGCAGGCAGGAACACTGAAGCTTTCTTT.

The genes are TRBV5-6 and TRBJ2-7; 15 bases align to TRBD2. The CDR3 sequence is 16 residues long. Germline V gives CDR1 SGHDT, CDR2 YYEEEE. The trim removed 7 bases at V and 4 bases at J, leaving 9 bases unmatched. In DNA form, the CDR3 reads TGTGCCAGCCACCCAGGACTAGCGGGAGGGCAATACGAGCAGTACTTC. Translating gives CASHPGLAGGQYEQYF.

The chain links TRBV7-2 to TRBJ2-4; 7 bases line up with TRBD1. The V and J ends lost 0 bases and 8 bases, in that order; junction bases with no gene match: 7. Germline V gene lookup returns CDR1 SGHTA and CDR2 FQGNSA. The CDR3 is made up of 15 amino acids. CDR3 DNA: TGTGCCAGCAGCTTAGCGGGACCTACAGGGGACATTCAGTACTTC. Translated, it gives CASSLAGPTGDIQYF.

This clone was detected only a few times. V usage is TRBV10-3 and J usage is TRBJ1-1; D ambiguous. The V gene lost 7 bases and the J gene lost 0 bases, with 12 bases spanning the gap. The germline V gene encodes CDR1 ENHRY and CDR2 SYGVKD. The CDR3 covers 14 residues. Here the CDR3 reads CAITESRLNTEAFF. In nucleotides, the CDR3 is TGTGCCATCACCGAGTCGAGATTGAACACTGAAGCTTTCTTT.

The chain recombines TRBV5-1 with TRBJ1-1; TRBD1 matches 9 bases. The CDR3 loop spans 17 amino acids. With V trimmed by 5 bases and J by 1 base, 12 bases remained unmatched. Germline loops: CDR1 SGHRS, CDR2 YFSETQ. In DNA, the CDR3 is TGCGCCAGCAGTCCCGGGACAGGGATATGGGAGAACACTGAAGCTTTCTTT. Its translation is CASSPGTGIWENTEAFF.

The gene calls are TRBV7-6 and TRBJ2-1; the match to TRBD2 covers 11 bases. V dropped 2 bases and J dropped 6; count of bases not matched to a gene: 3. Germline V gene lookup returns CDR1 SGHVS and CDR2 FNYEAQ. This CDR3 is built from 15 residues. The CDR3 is CASSLTGTSGNEQFF. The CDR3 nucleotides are TGTGCCAGCAGCTTAACCGGGACTAGCGGCAATGAGCAGTTCTTC.